This T cell receptor (beta chain) appears in the sequencing data of a study of CD8 T cells in ankylosing spondylitis. The CDR3 covers 16 residues. V shed 5 bases and J shed 0 bases, with 13 bases lying between them. TCRdb used MiXCR to reprocess the 5' RACE reads, holding one entry per CDR3 protein. The sample has some 290,000 distinct CDR3 sequences, over 15% seen once; the top ten hold 7.5% to 9%. This clonotype was seen repeatedly, ten times or more. The V and J genes are TRBV12-3 or TRBV12-4 and TRBJ2-2; tentatively, D is TRBD2 (5 bases). The specimen sequenced was blood, either unsorted or a sorted T cell fraction (not recorded which). The sequence was obtained from a male donor with ankylosing spondylitis or in good health (not recorded which). Written as DNA, the CDR3 is TGTGCCAGCAGTCCTCTTAGGAGGACGAACACCGGGGAGCTGTTTTTT. This translates into CASSPLRRTNTGELFF.